Detailed here is one T cell receptor (beta chain). Its specific antigen is unknown. No much larger clone exists at a distance of one base, and base qualities are not known. This record comes from a study of cytomegalovirus exposure and HLA in healthy donors (dated by TCRdb to the late 2010s). With respect to the entire study: An earlier analysis of some 600 of the donors reported approximately 300 Gb of sequence data and around 110 million unique TCR beta sequences obtained from around 180 million T cells. An early release covering about 600 HLA-typed donors comprised roughly 300 gigabases of sequencing data and around 85 million unique TCR sequences. Of the approximately 400 genotyped donors, more than 75% were placed in the genetic ancestry cluster associated with self-reported Caucasian donors. The study was designed to test whether signatures of past pathogen exposure could be identified by cataloging public T cell receptors. The T cell repertoires of roughly 660 subjects were profiled by immunosequencing and related to cytomegalovirus serostatus. A separate validation cohort of 100 to 150 different subjects was used in addition to the roughly 640-subject first cohort. High-throughput TCR immunosequencing, statistical association of individual TCRs with disease status, and machine learning were combined to predict cytomegalovirus infection status. In a later analysis, previously published TCR beta repertoires from more than 500 donors were re-analyzed and high-resolution HLA genotyping was added so that TCR occurrence patterns could be studied. In the later analysis, no new phenotypic data were used to find candidate immune exposures; instead, reliance was placed on TCR beta sequences and their occurrence across donors. An earlier analysis of 450 to 750 of the donors used high-throughput TCR beta sequencing to judge whether each TCR beta V gene segment behaved as functional or pseudogenic. Alongside the repertoire data, information on donor age, sex, ethnicity and CMV serostatus was compiled. A later genetic analysis used genome-wide SNP genotypes for 398 of the 666 donors, treating that subset as a discovery cohort. Every repertoire in the discovery cohort had been generated on one and the same sequencing platform. HLA typing covered class I and class II loci at four-digit resolution. The number of typed donors differed by locus: about 620-640 for A, B, C, DRB1 and DQB1; roughly 510 for DQA1; some 590 for DPA1; and 450 to 480 for DPB1. Four or five DR-DQ haplotypes were treated as single units for association and clustering because of strong linkage in the cohort. Among around 400 genotyped donors of the cohort, an average of approximately 240,000 unique TCR beta nucleotide sequences was sequenced per donor, of which roughly 18% were non-productive. On the study overall, not on this receptor specifically: The presence/absence analyses assumed that sequencing depth was roughly uniform across donors, and that assumption may not be true. According to a later analysis, TCR association rates differed among HLA loci, with DRB1 alleles showing the most associated TCRs and HLA-C alleles showing the fewest. Some IMGT-functional V segments, including TRBV6-2 and TRBV6-3, could not be told apart with the 87-base-pair reads, so those segments were excluded. Because some donors lacked HLA typing at each locus, the association tests relied only on the typed subset. A later genetic analysis associated a missense DCLRE1C variant with V-gene and J-gene trimming of TCR beta chains, and an independent cohort replicated the association. Cytomegalovirus status was reported to be diagnosed by the classifier with high specificity and sensitivity in both the original and validation cohorts. In this cohort, only TCR beta chains were sequenced, and detectable features were limited by the absence of alpha or paired-chain data. Correlated functional status among segregating V segments might reflect linkage disequilibrium, but an unknown experimental factor could not be ruled out. Several of the top co-occurrence clusters appeared to be linked to parvovirus B19, influenza, CMV and Epstein-Barr virus, according to a later analysis. It was suggested by the authors that the approach could potentially be generalized to other disease states and immunological phenotypes. In an earlier analysis of some 500 of the donors, most TCR beta V segments were observed in productive rearrangements about 90% or about 30% of the time, broadly matching IMGT annotations. The only immune exposure information available for the cohort was CMV serostatus. When HLA alleles, especially DR and DQ, strongly co-occurred, TCR associations were difficult to assign to individual alleles. A further reported finding was that TCR beta sequences accurately predicted the HLA-A and HLA-B alleles for most subjects in the first cohort. Because counts were too low, some 17 rarely observed V segments, including chromosome 9 orphons, were left out of the earlier analysis of 500 to 750 of the donors. In vitro tests confirmed that a few of the cytomegalovirus-associated TCR beta chains recognize cytomegalovirus antigens. A group of highly shared sequence variants was considered likely to be a technical artifact of the sequencing pipeline. In a later analysis, 16,951 TCR beta sequences were associated with specific HLA alleles at a false discovery rate of 0.05. The study gave a list of under 200 TCR beta chains associated with cytomegalovirus. Compared with the approximately 700-donor mean, donors in an Asian-associated ancestry cluster had fewer N-insertions in productive TCRs, according to a later genetic analysis. While some public TCRs were present in many individuals, most TCR sequences turned up only very rarely across donors. Compared with equally common non-associated chains, HLA-associated TCR beta chains in a later analysis were more clonally expanded and had lower generation probabilities. A later analysis found that most CMV-associated TCR beta chains appeared HLA-restricted, with HLA associations seemingly driven largely by CMV exposure.

The cysteine opens and the valine closes a CDR3 of 13 amino acids. Just the 39-base CDR3 DNA is kept, in frame starting at base 1. CDR1 and CDR2, looked up from the germline V gene, are SGHTA and FQGNSA. V was cut back by 0 bases and J by 7 bases, leaving a gap of 10 bases between them. The library was prepared using the immunoSEQ multiplex PCR assay. The multiplex PCR relied on a mix of 60 forward primers for TCR Vbeta segments and 13 reverse primers for TCR Jbeta segments. A multiplex PCR assay on genomic DNA amplified the CDR3 region of rearranged TCR beta genes. The Illumina HiSeq System was used to sequence the amplified TCR beta libraries as 87-base-pair reads. In the original analysis: A later analysis tallied about 77 million unique TCR beta chains across the 700 or so repertoires, and about 12 million of those chains were shared by two or more donors. A nearest-neighbor algorithm error-corrected the raw reads and collapsed the reads into unique sequences, merging closely related sequences to remove PCR and sequencing errors. To assign V, D and J gene segments, CDR3 sequences were aligned to IMGT reference sequences. For a sequence to be retained, a match of at least six nucleotides to both a V gene segment and a J gene segment was required. A rearrangement was called productive if the CDR3 had no stop codons and remained in frame with V and J, and every other rearrangement was called non-productive. CDR3 was defined by IMGT convention, running from the second conserved V-encoded cysteine to the conserved J-encoded phenylalanine. Sequences without an unambiguous match to a single V gene segment were excluded from the earlier analysis of a few hundred of the donors. An earlier analysis of approximately 590 of the donors called V segments functional above 56.7% productive rearrangements and segregating when the between-donor standard deviation exceeded 5%. A statistical classification framework was built for diagnosing cytomegalovirus status from the catalog of TCR beta chain sequences. V and J gene assignment, in a later analysis, came from comparing TCR nucleotide sequences with IMGT/GENE-DB human TR gene sequences. The TCRdist pipeline was used in a later analysis to assign CDR3 sequences and most-parsimonious VDJ recombination scenarios. In a later analysis, each TCR beta chain was defined by its CDR3 amino acid sequence together with its V-gene family, and reads lacking a unique V-gene family were excluded. As a way to deal with suspected cross-contamination and a sequencing artifact, a later analysis dropped hundreds of nucleotide sequences that were highly shared and had low generation probability. In a later analysis, a clonal expansion index for each public chain was calculated from normalized within-repertoire ranks of inferred template counts. Generation probabilities in a later analysis came from a VDJ recombination model fitted to out-of-frame rearrangements, and those results were checked against IGoR. In a later analysis, hypergeometric tests were used to score TCR-TCR, TCR-HLA and TCR-CMV co-occurrence, with a repertoire-size bias correction applied to TCR pairs. To estimate false discovery rates, a later analysis permuted the HLA or CMV assignments 20 times. In a later analysis, co-occurring TCRs were grouped using DBSCAN, and TCRdist sequence similarity was added for clustering within HLA-allele-positive subsets. For co-occurrence clustering, repertoires with fewer than 30,000 or more than 120,000 public chains were excluded, along with roughly 5 repertoires with anomalous nucleotide sharing. TCRdb limited this immuneACCESS table to in-frame rearrangements with V and J called. A share of clones is missing; checked studies link under half to unresolved V genes, and the rest is unexplained. V, J and clone size are those of that table, while D and trimming were read from the DNA. For this sample the table gives 95,000 to 120,000 clones, of which about 79% were detected only once. The biggest ten clones account for approximately 2.7% of the sample.

The cohort was made up of about 670 healthy bone marrow donors. At the time of sampling, every cohort member was nominally healthy, though immune exposures that went unrecorded were likely present. The donor tested CMV seronegative and was one of the 352 seronegative cohort members. A peripheral blood sample was provided by each donor, and peripheral blood mononuclear cells were used for TCR beta sequencing. The Qiagen DNeasy Blood Extraction Kit was used to extract genomic DNA from the blood cell samples. The receptor chain draws on TRBV7-2 and TRBJ2-7, with TRBD1 tentatively as D gene (5 bases match). Sequenced material: PBMCs. The receptor was isolated from a woman under 30 in good health and CMV-seronegative. The CDR3 corresponds to CASSLASGLEQYV. The sequence in DNA is TGTGCCAGCAGCTTAGCGTCAGGGCTTGAGCAGTACGTC.